Below, 15 T cell receptor beta chains from the same sample are listed, as sequenced in a study of T-cell reconstitution after alpha-beta-depleted transplantation in children. During its preparation, the TCRbeta library received unique molecular identifiers. Each CDR3 protein gets one entry after TCRdb re-called the PCR reads with MiXCR. The data contain about 980,000 distinct CDR3 sequences, around 30% of them singletons. The sample consisted of PBMCs, mostly from graft donor cells, taken 360 days after TCRalphabeta/CD19-depleted stem cell transplant. All receptors derive from a boy under three years old who had a stem cell transplant for SCID, so the T cells may come from the graft donor.

This clonotype was counted between two and nine times. The rearrangement joins TRBV12-3 or TRBV12-4 to TRBJ2-1, with 8 bases that match TRBD2. The CDR3 covers 11 residues. The ends lost 1 base at V and 16 bases at J; junction bases unmatched: 3. CDR3 loop: CASSLGRGGFF. The CDR3 DNA reads TGTGCCAGCAGTTTAGGACGGGGGGGATTCTTC.

The chain is built from TRBV5-5 and TRBJ1-4; D gene unclear. V gave up 2 bases and J gave up 8 bases, with 19 bases separating them. From germline, CDR1 is SGHKS and CDR2 YYEKEE (reference sequence). The CDR3 totals 16 residues. The CDR3 protein is CASSLVGGSVREKLFF. As DNA, the CDR3 is TGTGCCAGCAGCTTAGTAGGAGGGAGTGTTCGGGAAAAACTGTTTTTT.

This clonotype showed up many times. The rearrangement links TRBV3-1 to TRBJ2-1; either TRBD1 or TRBD2 may fit D (5 bases each). Trimming took off 5 bases at V and 2 bases at J, with 16 bases between the two ends. Germline CDR1 reads LGHDT; CDR2 reads YNNKEL (reference sequence). The CDR3 has 16 amino acids. The CDR3 coding sequence is TGTGCCAGCAGCTTTATGGGACCCTACCCCTACAATGAGCAGTTCTTC. This gives the protein CASSFMGPYPYNEQFF.

This clonotype has a handful of counts. The chain couples TRBV3-1 to TRBJ2-1; 10 bases match TRBD2. This CDR3 has 16 residues. The ends lost 6 bases at V and 6 bases at J; junction bases unmatched: 11. CDR1 and CDR2 from the germline V gene are LGHDT and YNNKEL (reference sequence). CDR3 sequence (DNA): TGTGCCAGCAGAATAGGGGCTAGCGGGGGCCTCAATGAGCAGTTCTTC. Translating gives CASRIGASGGLNEQFF.

This chain uses TRBV9 with TRBJ1-2, with 10 bases lining up with TRBD1. V dropped 2 bases and J dropped 4; count of bases not matched to a gene: 2. CDR3 length: 14 amino acids. The germline V gene has CDR1 SGDLS and CDR2 YYNGEE. The CDR3 here is CASSVTGGAYGYTF. In DNA form, the CDR3 reads TGTGCCAGCAGCGTGACAGGGGGCGCCTATGGCTACACCTTC.

V gene TRBV4-3 combines with J gene TRBJ1-3, with 10 bases matching TRBD1. The CDR3 contains 15 residues. V gave up 1 base and J gave up 9 bases; unmatched junction bases: 6. Germline lookup yields CDR1 LGHNA and CDR2 YSLEER. The CDR3: CASSQVKGQGSTIYF. CDR3 DNA sequence: TGCGCCAGCAGCCAAGTTAAGGGACAGGGGTCCACCATATATTTT.

This chain uses TRBV7-9 with TRBJ2-1; D gene ambiguous. The CDR3 sequence is 16 residues long. V lost 0 bases and J lost 1, with 10 bases in between. Germline CDR1 reads SEHNR; CDR2 reads FQNEAQ (reference sequence). CDR3 in amino acids: CASSLAVRASYNEQFF. CDR3 nucleotide sequence: TGTGCCAGCAGCTTAGCGGTTCGGGCTTCCTACAATGAGCAGTTCTTC.

The CDR3 DNA reads TGTGCCAGCAGTTACTCCCATCCAAAAAATTCACCCCTCCACTTT. This translates into CASSYSHPKNSPLHF. The chain uses TRBV6-5 and TRBJ1-6; D remains unclear. V was clipped by 0 bases and J by 7 bases, with 10 bases between them. CDR1 is MNHEY, CDR2 SVGAGI, per germline. CDR3 size: 15 residues.

This sequence joins TRBV20-1 and TRBJ1-3; 9 bases line up with TRBD1. This CDR3 comprises 14 residues. Germline V gene data show CDR1 as DFQATT and CDR2 as SNEGSKA (reference sequence). J was trimmed by 3 bases and V by 3 bases; bases with no gene match: 3. Written as DNA, the CDR3 is TGCAGTGCTAGCAGGGGACAGGGTGGAAACACCATATATTTT. It codes for CSASRGQGGNTIYF.

This clonotype came up a few times. V is TRBV20-1 and J is TRBJ1-1; D is ambiguous. Germline values: CDR1 DFQATT, CDR2 SNEGSKA (reference sequence). This CDR3 contains 13 residues. V lost 0 bases, J lost 4 bases, and 9 bases lay in between. CDR3 residues: CSARETLSTEAFF. CDR3 nucleotides: TGCAGTGCTAGAGAAACCTTGAGCACTGAAGCTTTCTTT.

The chain carries TRBV13 and TRBJ2-3, with D perhaps matching TRBD1 (5 bases). Germline loops: CDR1 PRHDT, CDR2 FYEKMQ (reference sequence). V lost 3 bases, J lost 6 bases, and 19 bases lay in between. The CDR3 runs 16 residues. The CDR3 loop reads CASSFPQGSPADTQYF. CDR3 bases: TGTGCCAGCAGCTTCCCCCAGGGCTCCCCGGCGGATACGCAGTATTTT.

V is TRBV5-1 and J is TRBJ1-6; perhaps TRBD1 as D (6 bases). Germline CDR1 and CDR2: SGHRS and YFSETQ. This CDR3 has 16 amino acids. Trimming pared 2 bases from V and 7 bases from J, leaving 16 bases between. The CDR3 reads CASSFIPTGNNSPLHF. The DNA of the CDR3 is TGCGCCAGCAGCTTTATCCCCACAGGGAACAATTCACCCCTCCACTTT.

This clonotype was observed a handful of times. The chain links TRBV12-5 to TRBJ2-4; no definite D call. The germline gives CDR1 LGHNT, CDR2 FRNRAP. With 0 bases removed from V and 3 bases from J, the gap between germline ends came to 12 bases. CDR3 length equals 16 residues. The CDR3 DNA reads TGTGCTAGTGGTTTGGTACGAGGTCTAGGCAAAAACATTCAGTACTTC. It encodes CASGLVRGLGKNIQYF.

This clonotype has only a few counts. J is TRBJ1-5 and V is TRBV4-2; possible D gene TRBD1, 6 bases. Germline V gene lookup returns CDR1 LGHNA and CDR2 YNFKEQ. The V gene lost 2 bases and the J gene lost 2 bases, with 10 bases spanning the gap. The CDR3 is 15 amino acids. Here the CDR3 reads CASSQTGIGNQPQHF. Here the CDR3 DNA reads TGTGCCAGCAGCCAAACAGGGATAGGCAATCAGCCCCAGCATTTT.

This clonotype was seen ten or more times. J is TRBJ2-7 and V is TRBV28; TRBD1 might be the D (5 bases). This CDR3 has 13 amino acids. The V end was cut by 1 base, the J end by 3 bases, with 7 bases between. Germline CDR1 MDHEN, CDR2 SYDVKM. Here the CDR3 DNA reads TGTGCCAGCAGTTTATCAGGGTTCTACGAGCAGTACTTC. The encoded protein is CASSLSGFYEQYF.